This paragraph reports one T cell receptor beta chain. In germline, CDR1 is MNHEY, CDR2 SVGEGT. V trimming: 5 bases; J trimming: 3 bases; junction bases outside the gene matches: 4. The CDR3 has 14 residues. This entry is derived from a study of blood T cell repertoires in COVID-19. Sequenced by immunoSEQ multiplex PCR; TCRdb stores in-frame clones only, minus some. Of approximately 220,000 clones listed, around 84% were seen once; the top ten hold approximately 19%. This TCR came from a man in his forties who had recovered from COVID-19. Sequenced sample: PBMCs or T cells enriched from blood (not recorded which). This chain uses TRBV6-2 or TRBV6-3 with TRBJ2-5; 9 bases map to TRBD1. Written as DNA, the CDR3 is TGTGCCAGCAGTCGGACAGGGGCCAAAGAGACCCAGTACTTC. Translation gives CASSRTGAKETQYF.